A single sample is the source of the 15 T cell receptor beta chains below, sequenced in a study of T-cell memory formation after mild COVID-19 (dated by TCRdb to about 2021). Library prep was done by 5' RACE. The instrument was an Illumina NovaSeq 6000. The public reads were reprocessed in TCRdb via fastp at Q25 and MiXCR, keeping in-frame beta chains. One record per CDR3 amino acid sequence lists the most common genes and DNA. In all, the sample holds 560,000 or so distinct CDR3 sequences, and 15% to 20% of those were seen once. Together, the top ten hold roughly 8% of the sample. Specimen: PBMCs or a T cell subset sorted from them (not recorded which). These receptors all stem from an adult woman who had mild COVID-19 (a few samples of this study predate the infection). The sample titles of this study are shuffled in the database, so cell type and time point are left out; the donor was told from shared clones.

This clonotype showed up just a few times. The chain combines TRBV7-9 with TRBJ2-5; 10 positions match TRBD1. CDR1 is SEHNR and CDR2 is FQNEAQ in the germline V gene (reference sequence). V was pared by 3 bases and J by 9 bases, with 7 bases of the junction left unmatched. The CDR3 runs 14 residues. The CDR3 bases are TGTGCCAGCAGCTTGGGACAGGGGATGAGGGCCCAGTACTTC. It specifies CASSLGQGMRAQYF.

The chain has TRBV20-1 and TRBJ1-1; D is undetermined. The CDR3 spans 11 residues. Germline CDR1 and CDR2: DFQATT and SNEGSKA (reference sequence). Trimming took 1 base from V and 9 from J, leaving 9 bases between them. CDR3 region: CSARGGMKAFF. Written as DNA, the CDR3 is TGCAGTGCTAGAGGAGGTATGAAAGCTTTCTTT.

The chain is built from TRBV7-9 and TRBJ2-1, with TRBD1 matching 7 bases. CDR1 is SEHNR and CDR2 is FQNEAQ in the germline V gene (reference sequence). The V gene end was trimmed by 2 bases and the J gene end by 3 bases; junction bases not matched to a gene: 4. The CDR3 is 15 residues long. The CDR3 loop is CASSLKGGDYNEQFF. The DNA for the CDR3 is TGTGCCAGCAGCTTAAAAGGGGGCGACTACAATGAGCAGTTCTTC.

The chain recombines TRBV12-3 or TRBV12-4 with TRBJ1-5, with D maybe TRBD1 (6 bases). The CDR3 has 13 amino acids. V was clipped by 5 bases and J by 3 bases, with 8 bases between them. The CDR3, as DNA: TGTGCCAGCAGTGGACAGTCCAATCAGCCCCAGCATTTT. Translation: CASSGQSNQPQHF.

CDR3 residues: CASSPAELNTGELFF. For the CDR3, the DNA is TGCGCCAGCAGCCCAGCAGAATTAAACACCGGGGAGCTGTTTTTT. This sequence joins TRBV5-1 and TRBJ2-2; no reliable D call. The CDR3 is 15 amino acids. V lost 4 bases to trimming and J lost 2 bases, with 12 bases between them. Per the germline V gene, CDR1 is SGHRS and CDR2 is YFSETQ.

The chain carries TRBV3-1 and TRBJ2-7; 10 nucleotides line up with TRBD1. With 5 bases clipped from V and 2 bases from J, the junction kept 6 bases outside the gene matches. The germline V gene has CDR1 LGHDT and CDR2 YNNKEL (reference sequence). The CDR3 runs to 15 residues. The CDR3 sequence is CASSETGTGAYEQYF. The CDR3 DNA sequence: TGTGCCAGCAGCGAGACCGGGACAGGGGCCTACGAGCAGTACTTC.

This clonotype was counted between two and nine times. J is TRBJ2-4 and V is TRBV29-1; D unresolved. Germline V gene sequence: CDR1 SQVTM, CDR2 ANQGSEA. This CDR3 region has 13 residues. The V end was cut by 6 bases, the J end by 5 bases, with 14 bases between. CDR3 sequence reads: CSVWTQKENIQYF. The CDR3 nucleotides are TGCAGCGTGTGGACCCAGAAGGAAAACATTCAGTACTTC.

This clonotype was seen at least ten times. The gene calls are TRBV3-1 and TRBJ2-7; maybe TRBD1 (6 bases). CDR1 LGHDT and CDR2 YNNKEL come from the germline V gene (reference sequence). V lost 1 base to trimming and J lost 8 bases, with 12 bases between them. The CDR3 is made up of 13 amino acids. The CDR3 coding sequence is TGTGCCAGCAGCCAAGGGGCAGGGGACCAGCAGTACTTC. This sequence encodes CASSQGAGDQQYF.

This clonotype was observed a few times. The rearrangement joins TRBV12-3 or TRBV12-4 to TRBJ2-3; 8 bases match TRBD1. This CDR3 comprises 16 residues. J lost 3 bases, V lost 4 bases, and 9 bases had no gene match. CDR3: CASSSSGQGVTDTQYF. The CDR3 DNA sequence: TGTGCCAGCAGTTCTTCAGGACAGGGAGTAACAGATACGCAGTATTTT.

V and J are TRBV10-3 and TRBJ2-1; tentative D call: TRBD2 (6 bases). V dropped 3 bases and J dropped 1 base, with 10 bases sitting between them. The CDR3 loop spans 15 amino acids. Germline V lookup: CDR1 ENHRY, CDR2 SYGVKD. DNA for the CDR3: TGTGCCATCAGTGAACGGGAGAGATCCTACAATGAGCAGTTCTTC. It specifies CAISERERSYNEQFF.

A few counts support this clonotype. The J gene is TRBJ2-7, the V gene TRBV5-1, with 7 bases aligning to TRBD2. In germline, CDR1 is SGHRS, CDR2 YFSETQ. The CDR3 consists of 14 residues. The junction had 10 bases not matched to a gene; V was cut back by 8 bases and J by 2 bases. The CDR3 region is CARLGGGSTYEQYF. The CDR3 DNA reads as TGCGCCAGGCTTGGGGGGGGATCAACCTACGAGCAGTACTTC.

The V and J genes are TRBV15 and TRBJ1-1, with D possibly being TRBD1 (6 bases). Germline values: CDR1 LNHNV, CDR2 YYDKDF (reference sequence). The CDR3 length is 13 residues. V was trimmed by 5 bases and J by 2 bases, leaving 9 bases between them. In DNA, the CDR3 is TGTGCCACCAGCCCCAGGGGAAACACTGAAGCTTTCTTT. Protein: CATSPRGNTEAFF.

The V and J genes are TRBV24-1 and TRBJ2-5, with no clear D. The CDR3 runs 13 residues. Germline loops: CDR1 KGHDR, CDR2 SFDVKD. Trimming left V 4 bases short and J 2 bases short, with 7 bases between. DNA of the CDR3: TGTGCCACCAGTGAGGCAGGACAAGAGACCCAGTACTTC. Translated: CATSEAGQETQYF.

This clonotype was recorded at least ten times. V gene TRBV10-2 combines with J gene TRBJ2-1; 10 bases are a match to TRBD2. The germline CDR1 and CDR2 sequences are WSHSY and SAAADI. The V gene end was trimmed by 7 bases and the J gene end by 9 bases; junction bases not matched to a gene: 6. The CDR3 length is 13 residues. The chain's CDR3 is CASKSSGGVEQFF. CDR3 sequence (DNA): TGCGCCAGCAAGTCTAGCGGGGGTGTTGAGCAGTTCTTC.

This clonotype was seen repeatedly, ten times or more. This chain links TRBV7-6 with TRBJ2-3; 11 bases are shared with TRBD2. CDR1 and CDR2 (germline): SGHVS, FNYEAQ. The CDR3 has 17 amino acids. After removal of 4 bases from V and 2 bases from J, the junction contained 8 bases not matched to a gene. The chain's CDR3 is CASSSRLAGQNTDTQYF. The CDR3 nucleotides are TGTGCCAGCAGCTCCAGACTAGCGGGGCAGAACACAGATACGCAGTATTTT.